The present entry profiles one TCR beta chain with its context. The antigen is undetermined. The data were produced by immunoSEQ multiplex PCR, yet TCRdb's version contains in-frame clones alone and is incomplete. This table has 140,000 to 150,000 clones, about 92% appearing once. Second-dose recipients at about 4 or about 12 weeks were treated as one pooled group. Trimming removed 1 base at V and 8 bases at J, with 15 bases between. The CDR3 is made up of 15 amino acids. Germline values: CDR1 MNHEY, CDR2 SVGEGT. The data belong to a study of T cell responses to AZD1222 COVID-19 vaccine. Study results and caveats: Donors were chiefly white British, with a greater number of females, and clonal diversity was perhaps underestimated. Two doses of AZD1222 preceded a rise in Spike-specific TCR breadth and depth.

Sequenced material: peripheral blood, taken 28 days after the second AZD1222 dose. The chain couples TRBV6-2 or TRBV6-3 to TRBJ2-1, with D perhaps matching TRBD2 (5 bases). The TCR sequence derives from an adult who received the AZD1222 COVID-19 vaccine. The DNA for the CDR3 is TGTGCCAGCAGTTACTTGCTAGCACAGAAGTATGAGCAGTTCTTC. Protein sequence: CASSYLLAQKYEQFF.